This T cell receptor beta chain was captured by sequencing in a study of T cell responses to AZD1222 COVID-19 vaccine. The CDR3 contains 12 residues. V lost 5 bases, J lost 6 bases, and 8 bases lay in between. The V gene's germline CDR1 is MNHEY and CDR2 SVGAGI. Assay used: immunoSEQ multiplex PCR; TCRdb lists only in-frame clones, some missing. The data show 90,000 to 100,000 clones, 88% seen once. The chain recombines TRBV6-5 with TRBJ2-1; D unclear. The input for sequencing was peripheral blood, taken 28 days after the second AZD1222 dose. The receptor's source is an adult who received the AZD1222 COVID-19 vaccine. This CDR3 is CASSRALNEQFF. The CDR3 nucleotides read TGTGCCAGCAGTCGGGCCCTCAATGAGCAGTTCTTC.